The 14 T cell receptor beta chains below all came from one sample that was sequenced in a study of shared clonotypes between healthy human individuals. Using immunoSEQ multiplex PCR, the repertoire was profiled, and TCRdb retains in-frame clones only, with some absent. Among some 900,000 clones, over 75% were seen once, and the ten largest hold approximately 1.5%. The sample consisted of memory CD4+ T cells sorted from blood. The sample's subset: CD45RA-negative fraction. The receptors were gathered from a man aged 18 to 29 in good health.

The gene calls are TRBV28 and TRBJ2-7, with D possibly being TRBD1 or TRBD2 (5 bases each). Germline CDR1 MDHEN, CDR2 SYDVKM. The CDR3 extends over 13 amino acids. V was trimmed by 3 bases and J by 2 bases, leaving 8 bases between them. CDR3 nucleotide sequence: TGTGCCAGCAGTTTTGGGGGTCCCTACGAGCAGTACTTC. Translated: CASSFGGPYEQYF.

This chain links TRBV6-1 with TRBJ2-2, with D uncertain. Germline V gene lookup returns CDR1 MNHNS and CDR2 SASEGT. V shed 8 bases and J shed 0 bases, with 7 bases lying between them. The CDR3 sequence is 13 residues long. DNA of the CDR3: TGTGCCAGCCACCACGCGAACACCGGGGAGCTGTTTTTT. As protein: CASHHANTGELFF.

CDR3 in amino acids: CAWSVGSGNQPQHF. The CDR3 DNA is TGTGCCTGGAGTGTAGGCTCGGGCAATCAGCCCCAGCATTTT. The chain recombines TRBV30 with TRBJ1-5; D is ambiguous. Germline assignment: CDR1 GTSNPN and CDR2 SVGIG (reference sequence). V was shortened by 0 bases and J by 2 bases, with 8 bases between the two germline ends. The CDR3 contains 14 residues.

On this clone itself: The sample contains more than one DNA sequence encoding this CDR3. The CDR3 region has the DNA TGTGCCAGCAGTTATCCGGAGAAGAACACTGAAGCTTTCTTT. This gives the protein CASSYPEKNTEAFF. The chain has TRBV6-6 and TRBJ1-1; D not resolved. CDR3 length: 14 amino acids. V gave up 3 bases and J gave up 1 base, with 9 bases separating them. CDR1 and CDR2 from the germline V gene are MNHNY and SVGAGI (reference sequence).

This rearrangement joins TRBV4-1 to TRBJ2-5, with 8 bases identical to TRBD2. The CDR3 is 13 residues long. The V gene's germline CDR1 is MGHRA and CDR2 YSYEKL. J gave up 4 bases and V 10 bases, and 8 bases lay outside the gene matches. For the CDR3, the DNA is TGCGCCACCTCGGGACTAGTTGGAGAGACCCAGTACTTC. Its translation is CATSGLVGETQYF.

This clone was recorded a few times. The CDR3 sequence is CASSLGSLAAHYEQYF. The CDR3 coding sequence is TGCGCCAGCAGCTTGGGATCTCTAGCGGCCCACTACGAGCAGTACTTC. The chain has TRBV5-1 and TRBJ2-7; 7 bases align to TRBD2. CDR1 and CDR2 (germline): SGHRS, YFSETQ. V trimming: 0 bases; J trimming: 3 bases; junction bases outside the gene matches: 9. The CDR3 extends over 16 amino acids. Based on the CDR3 plus reference TRBV5-1 and TRBJ2-7, the full variable domain is KAGVTQTPRYLIKTRGQQVTLSCSPISGHRSVSWYQQTPGQGLQFLFEYFSETQRNKGNFPGRFSGRQFSNSRSEMNVSTLELGDSALYLCASSLGSLAAHYEQYFGPGTRLTVT.

This clone was detected a few times. V and J are TRBV30 and TRBJ1-1; weak D call: TRBD1 (5 bases). Germline V lookup: CDR1 GTSNPN, CDR2 SVGIG (reference sequence). Trimming removed 3 bases from V and 1 base from J, with 12 bases in between. This CDR3 contains 14 residues. The CDR3 nucleotides read TGTGCCTGGAGCCGACAGCTCAAGAACACTGAAGCTTTCTTT. This translates into CAWSRQLKNTEAFF.

This clone was counted between two and nine times. The V and J genes are TRBV30 and TRBJ2-1; 12 positions agree with TRBD2. With V trimmed by 3 bases and J by 4 bases, 4 bases remained unmatched. Germline V gene sequence: CDR1 GTSNPN, CDR2 SVGIG (reference sequence). CDR3 size: 15 residues. The CDR3 DNA is TGTGCCTGGAGCTATGGACTAGCGGGGTACAATGAGCAGTTCTTC. Its protein product is CAWSYGLAGYNEQFF.

The chain employs TRBV4-3 and TRBJ1-5; D may be TRBD1 (5 bases). With 1 base removed from V and 0 bases from J, the gap between germline ends came to 19 bases. Germline CDR1 and CDR2: LGHNA and YSLEER. The CDR3 spans 19 residues. The CDR3 DNA is TGCGCCAGCAGCCAAGGAGGAGCAGGGAATTTTTATAGCAATCAGCCCCAGCATTTT. Its protein product is CASSQGGAGNFYSNQPQHF.

About this clone: Distinct nucleotide sequences in the sample also encode this CDR3. The chain recombines TRBV9 with TRBJ2-2; D unresolved. Per germline, CDR1 SGDLS and CDR2 YYNGEE. CDR3 length: 13 amino acids. Deletions cut 3 bases from V and 1 base from J, with 4 bases between. CDR3 in DNA: TGTGCCAGCAGCGGCAGGAACACCGGGGAGCTGTTTTTT. Protein product: CASSGRNTGELFF.

V and J are TRBV6-6 and TRBJ2-3, with D possibly being TRBD1 or TRBD2 (5 bases each). In germline, CDR1 is MNHNY, CDR2 SVGAGI (reference sequence). V shed 5 bases and J shed 0 bases, with 15 bases lying between them. This CDR3 has 16 residues. For the CDR3, the DNA is TGTGCCAGCAGTGGCCAGGGACGGACTAGCACAGATACGCAGTATTTT. Amino acid sequence: CASSGQGRTSTDTQYF.

The genes are TRBV6-6 and TRBJ2-4, with TRBD1 identical over 10 bases. Germline values: CDR1 MNHNY, CDR2 SVGAGI (reference sequence). Trimming removed 6 bases from V and 9 bases from J; junction bases left unmatched: 5. This CDR3 has 13 amino acids. DNA of the CDR3: TGTGCCAGCAGACCCGGACAGGGGGGCATTCAGTACTTC. Translating gives CASRPGQGGIQYF.

The chain links TRBV29-1 to TRBJ1-5, with a tentative D call TRBD1 (6 bases). The CDR3 is 13 amino acids. V was cut by 2 bases and J by 4 bases, with 9 bases left in between. In germline, CDR1 is SQVTM, CDR2 ANQGSEA. CDR3 DNA sequence: TGCAGCGTTGAAAGTGGACAGAATCAGCCCCAGCATTTT. Protein sequence: CSVESGQNQPQHF.

CDR3: CASTRSPGTANEKLFF. As DNA, the CDR3 is TGTGCCAGCACCAGGAGTCCCGGGACCGCTAATGAAAAACTGTTTTTT. V and J are TRBV6-6 and TRBJ1-4, with D possibly being TRBD1 (5 bases). The V end lost 7 bases, the J end lost 3 bases, and 18 bases lay between the germline ends. CDR1 is MNHNY and CDR2 is SVGAGI in the germline V gene (reference sequence). This CDR3 has 16 residues.